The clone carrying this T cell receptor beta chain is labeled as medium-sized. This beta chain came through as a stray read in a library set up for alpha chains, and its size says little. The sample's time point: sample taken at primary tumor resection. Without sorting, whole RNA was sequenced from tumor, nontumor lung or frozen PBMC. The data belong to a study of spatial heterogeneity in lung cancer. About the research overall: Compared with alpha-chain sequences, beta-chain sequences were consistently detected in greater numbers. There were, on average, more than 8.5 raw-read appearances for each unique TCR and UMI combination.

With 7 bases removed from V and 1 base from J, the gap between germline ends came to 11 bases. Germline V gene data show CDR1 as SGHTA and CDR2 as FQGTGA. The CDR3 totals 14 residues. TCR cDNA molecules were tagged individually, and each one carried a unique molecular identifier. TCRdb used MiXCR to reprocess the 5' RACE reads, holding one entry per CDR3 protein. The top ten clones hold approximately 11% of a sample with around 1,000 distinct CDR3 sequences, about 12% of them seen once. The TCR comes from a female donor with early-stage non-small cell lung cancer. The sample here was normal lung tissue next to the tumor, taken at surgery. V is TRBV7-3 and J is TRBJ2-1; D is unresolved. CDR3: CASTWSLSYNEQFF. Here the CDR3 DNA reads TGTGCCAGCACGTGGTCTTTATCCTACAATGAGCAGTTCTTC.